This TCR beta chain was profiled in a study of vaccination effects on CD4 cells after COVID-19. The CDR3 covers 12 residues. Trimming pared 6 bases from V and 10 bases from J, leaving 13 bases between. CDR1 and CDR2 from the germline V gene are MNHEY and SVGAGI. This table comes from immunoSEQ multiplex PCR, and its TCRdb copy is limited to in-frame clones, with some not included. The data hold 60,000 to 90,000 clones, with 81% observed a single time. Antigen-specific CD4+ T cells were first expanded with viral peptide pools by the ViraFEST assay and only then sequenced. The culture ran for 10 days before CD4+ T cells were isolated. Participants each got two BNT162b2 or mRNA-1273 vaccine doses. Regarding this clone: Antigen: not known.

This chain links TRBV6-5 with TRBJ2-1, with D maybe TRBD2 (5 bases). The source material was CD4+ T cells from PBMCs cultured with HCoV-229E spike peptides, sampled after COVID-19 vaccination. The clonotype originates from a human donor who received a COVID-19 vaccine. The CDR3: CASSTRIGEQFF. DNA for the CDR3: TGTGCCAGCAGCACTAGAATAGGGGAGCAGTTCTTC.